A few counts support the clone carrying this T cell receptor (beta chain). The entry originates in a study of T-cell memory formation after mild COVID-19. TCRdb re-called the 5' RACE reads through MiXCR, storing one row per CDR3 protein. The sample holds approximately 190,000 distinct CDR3 sequences, approximately 16% seen once. The CDR3 is 14 residues long. Germline V gene data show CDR1 as SGHTA and CDR2 as FQGNSA. Trimming left V 4 bases short and J 7 bases short, with 14 bases between. V usage is TRBV7-2 and J usage is TRBJ2-1, with no clear D. This TCR derives from an adult woman who had mild COVID-19 (a few samples of this study predate the infection). Cell type and time point are not known. Source material: PBMCs or a T cell subset sorted from them (not recorded which). This chain's CDR3 is CASSSRSARNEQFF. Here the CDR3 DNA reads TGTGCCAGCAGCTCCCGAAGCGCAAGGAATGAGCAGTTCTTC.